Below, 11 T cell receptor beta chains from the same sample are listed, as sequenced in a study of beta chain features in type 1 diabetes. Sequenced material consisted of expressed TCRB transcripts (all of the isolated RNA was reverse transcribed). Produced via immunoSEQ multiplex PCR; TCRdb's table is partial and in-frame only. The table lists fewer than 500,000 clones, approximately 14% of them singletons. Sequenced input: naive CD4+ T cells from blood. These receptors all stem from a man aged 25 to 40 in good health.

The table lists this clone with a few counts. CDR3 protein: CASSQDRENIQYF. The CDR3 nucleotides are TGTGCCAGCAGCCAGGACAGGGAGAACATTCAGTACTTC. The rearrangement joins TRBV7-3 to TRBJ2-4, with 8 nucleotides matching TRBD1. Germline values: CDR1 SGHTA, CDR2 FQGTGA. V lost 5 bases, J lost 7 bases, and 4 bases stayed unmatched. This CDR3 has 13 residues.

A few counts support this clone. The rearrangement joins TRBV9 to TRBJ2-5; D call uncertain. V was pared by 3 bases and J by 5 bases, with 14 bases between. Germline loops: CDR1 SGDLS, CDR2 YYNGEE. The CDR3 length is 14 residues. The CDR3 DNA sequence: TGTGCCAGCAGCGCCAGGATGATTGGGGAGACCCAGTACTTC. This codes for CASSARMIGETQYF.

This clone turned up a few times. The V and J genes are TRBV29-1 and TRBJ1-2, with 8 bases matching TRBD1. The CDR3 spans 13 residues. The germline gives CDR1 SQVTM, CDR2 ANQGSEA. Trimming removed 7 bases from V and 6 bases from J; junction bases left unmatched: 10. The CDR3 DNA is TGCAGCGCTGGGGGAAGGACAGGGAATGGCTACACCTTC. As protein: CSAGGRTGNGYTF.

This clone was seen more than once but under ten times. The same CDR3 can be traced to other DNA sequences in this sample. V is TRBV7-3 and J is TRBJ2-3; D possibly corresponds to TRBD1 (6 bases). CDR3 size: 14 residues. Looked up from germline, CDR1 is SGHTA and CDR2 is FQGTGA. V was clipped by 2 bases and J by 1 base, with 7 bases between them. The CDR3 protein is CASSLGGRTDTQYF. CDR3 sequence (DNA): TGTGCCAGCAGCTTAGGGGGCCGCACAGATACGCAGTATTTT.

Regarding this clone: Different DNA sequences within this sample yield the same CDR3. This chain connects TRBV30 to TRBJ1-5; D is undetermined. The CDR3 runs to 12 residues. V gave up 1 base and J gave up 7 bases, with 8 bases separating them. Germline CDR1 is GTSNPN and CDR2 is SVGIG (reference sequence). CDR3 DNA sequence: TGTGCCTGGAGTGGTGGGAACCAGCCCCAGCATTTT. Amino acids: CAWSGGNQPQHF.

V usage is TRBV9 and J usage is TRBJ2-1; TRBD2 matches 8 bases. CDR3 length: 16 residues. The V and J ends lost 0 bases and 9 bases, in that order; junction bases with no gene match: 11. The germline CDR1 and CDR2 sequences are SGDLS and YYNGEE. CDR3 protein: CASSVGGTSRLVEQFF. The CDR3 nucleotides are TGTGCCAGCAGCGTAGGGGGGACTAGTAGGTTAGTTGAGCAGTTCTTC.

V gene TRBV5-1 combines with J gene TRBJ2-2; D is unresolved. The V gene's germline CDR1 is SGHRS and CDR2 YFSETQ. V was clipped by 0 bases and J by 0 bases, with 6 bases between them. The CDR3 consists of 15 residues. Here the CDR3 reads CASSLGSANTGELFF. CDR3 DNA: TGCGCCAGCAGCTTGGGGAGCGCGAACACCGGGGAGCTGTTTTTT.

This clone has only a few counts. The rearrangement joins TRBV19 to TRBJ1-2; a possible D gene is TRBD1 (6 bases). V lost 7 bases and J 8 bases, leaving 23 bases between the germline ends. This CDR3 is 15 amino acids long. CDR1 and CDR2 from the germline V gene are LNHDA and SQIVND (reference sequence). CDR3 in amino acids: CASTVDRRRYGGYTF. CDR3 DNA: TGTGCCAGTACGGTAGACAGGCGTCGTTATGGAGGCTACACCTTC.

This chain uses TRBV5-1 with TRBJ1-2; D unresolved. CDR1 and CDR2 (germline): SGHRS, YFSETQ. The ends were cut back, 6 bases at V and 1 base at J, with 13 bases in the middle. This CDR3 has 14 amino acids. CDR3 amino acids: CASMEGTLNYGYTF. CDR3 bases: TGCGCCAGCATGGAGGGTACCCTTAACTATGGCTACACCTTC.

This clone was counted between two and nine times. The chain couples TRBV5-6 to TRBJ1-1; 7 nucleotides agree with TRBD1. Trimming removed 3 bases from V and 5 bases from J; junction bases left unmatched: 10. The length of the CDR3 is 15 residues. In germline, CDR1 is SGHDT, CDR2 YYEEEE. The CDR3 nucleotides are TGTGCCAGCAGCTGGTACGACAGGGTAGCAACTGAAGCTTTCTTT. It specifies CASSWYDRVATEAFF.

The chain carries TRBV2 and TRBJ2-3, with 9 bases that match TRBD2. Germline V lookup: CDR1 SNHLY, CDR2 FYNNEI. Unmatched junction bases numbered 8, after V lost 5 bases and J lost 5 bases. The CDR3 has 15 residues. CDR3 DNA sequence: TGTGCCAGCAGTTCGGTAGCGGGAGCGTTAGATACGCAGTATTTT. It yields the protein CASSSVAGALDTQYF.